This T cell receptor (beta chain) was captured by sequencing in a study of beta chain features in type 1 diabetes. General study results and limits: The similarity of naive, central memory and Treg TCRB repertoires appeared greater among patients than among healthy donors. Moderate but significant shortening of TCRB CDR3s was recorded in all four CD4+ subsets from Type 1 diabetes patients.

The germline gives CDR1 MDHEN, CDR2 SYDVKM. The CDR3 loop spans 11 amino acids. A word on this clone: Its antigen is unknown.

cDNA synthesis used the whole RNA isolate, giving expressed TCRB sequences. There were several million reads on average in the naive, central memory and regulatory T cell samples. Repertoires were generated with immunoSEQ multiplex PCR, while TCRdb's copy carries only in-frame clones and drops some. The repertoire holds 400,000 or so clones, with around 10% as singletons. The receptor comes from a man aged 25 to 40 with type 1 diabetes. The genes are TRBV28 and TRBJ2-5, with D unresolved. The closer fit of TRBJ2-7 to the DNA end suggests the J call may be wrong. Specimen: central memory CD4+ T cells from blood. The CDR3 protein is CASSAFYEQYF. The CDR3 region has the DNA TGTGCCAGCAGTGCTTTCTACGAGCAGTACTTC.